This T cell receptor (beta chain) came from a study of immune evolution from preneoplasia to lung adenocarcinoma. Patients had resection in Japan or China between about 2014 and 2017. Each case's diagnosis was confirmed by two pathologists on H&E. Regarding this clone: The antigen remains unidentified.

The germline V gene encodes CDR1 LNHDA and CDR2 SQIVND (reference sequence). Trimming took off 0 bases at V and 3 bases at J, with 2 bases between the two ends. This CDR3 region has 12 residues. Profiling relied on immunoSEQ multiplex PCR, and the TCRdb table lists in-frame clones only, not all of them. The table has 10,000 or so clones, more than 75% seen once. Overall study results and limits: Top clone frequencies peaked in normal lung, apparently declining through invasive adenocarcinoma.

J is TRBJ1-2 and V is TRBV19; D gene uncertain. The sequenced sample consisted of FFPE minimally invasive lung adenocarcinoma tissue. This TCR was recovered from a person aged 65 to 79 with lung adenocarcinoma. For the CDR3, the DNA is TGTGCCAGTAGTATAGATGACTATGGCTACACCTTC. It yields the protein CASSIDDYGYTF.